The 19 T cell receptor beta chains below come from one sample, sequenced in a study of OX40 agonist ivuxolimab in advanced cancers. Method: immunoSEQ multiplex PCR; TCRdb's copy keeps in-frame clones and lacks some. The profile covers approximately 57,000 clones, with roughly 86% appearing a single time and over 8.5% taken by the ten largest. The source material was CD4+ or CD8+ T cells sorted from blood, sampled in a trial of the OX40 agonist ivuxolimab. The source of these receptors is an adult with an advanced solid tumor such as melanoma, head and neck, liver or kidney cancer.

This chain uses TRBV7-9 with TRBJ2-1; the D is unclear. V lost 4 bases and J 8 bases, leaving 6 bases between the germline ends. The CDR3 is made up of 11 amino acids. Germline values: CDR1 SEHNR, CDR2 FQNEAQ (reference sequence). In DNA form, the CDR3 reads TGTGCCAGCAGCTCGGAGTATGAGCAGTTCTTC. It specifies CASSSEYEQFF.

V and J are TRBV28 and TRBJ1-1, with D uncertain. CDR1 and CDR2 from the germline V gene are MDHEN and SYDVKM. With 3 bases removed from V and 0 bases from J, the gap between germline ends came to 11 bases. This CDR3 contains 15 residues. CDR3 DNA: TGTGCCAGCAGTTTTTGGGTGAGCTTGAACACTGAAGCTTTCTTT. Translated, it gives CASSFWVSLNTEAFF.

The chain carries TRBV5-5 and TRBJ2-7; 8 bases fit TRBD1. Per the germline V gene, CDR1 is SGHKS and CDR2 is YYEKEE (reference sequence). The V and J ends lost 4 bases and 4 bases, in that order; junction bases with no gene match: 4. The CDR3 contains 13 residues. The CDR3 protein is CASSLDRVYEQYF. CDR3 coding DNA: TGTGCCAGCAGCCTGGACAGGGTTTACGAGCAGTACTTC.

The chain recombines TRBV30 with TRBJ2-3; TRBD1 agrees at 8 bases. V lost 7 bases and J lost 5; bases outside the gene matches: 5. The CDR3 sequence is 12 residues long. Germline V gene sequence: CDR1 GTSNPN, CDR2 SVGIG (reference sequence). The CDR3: CALTGEEDTQYF. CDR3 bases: TGTGCCTTGACAGGGGAAGAAGATACGCAGTATTTT.

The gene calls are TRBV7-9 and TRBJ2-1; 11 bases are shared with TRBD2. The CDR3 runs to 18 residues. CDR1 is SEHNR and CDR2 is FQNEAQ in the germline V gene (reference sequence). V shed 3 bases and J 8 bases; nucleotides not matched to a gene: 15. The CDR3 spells CASSLVAGGPRLTDEQFF. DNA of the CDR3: TGTGCCAGCAGCTTGGTAGCGGGGGGGCCGAGGTTAACCGATGAGCAGTTCTTC.

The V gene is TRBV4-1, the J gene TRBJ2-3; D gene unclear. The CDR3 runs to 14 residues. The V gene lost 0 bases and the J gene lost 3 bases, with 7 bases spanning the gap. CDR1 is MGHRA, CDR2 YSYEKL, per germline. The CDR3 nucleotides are TGCGCCAGCAGCCAAGAAGACGGGACAGATACGCAGTATTTT. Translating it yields CASSQEDGTDTQYF.

The CDR3 loop reads CASTTGGSNEQFF. CDR3 sequence (DNA): TGTGCCAGTACCACCGGGGGCAGCAATGAGCAGTTCTTC. The rearrangement joins TRBV19 to TRBJ2-1; D assignment may be TRBD1 or TRBD2 (6 bases each). Germline CDR1 is LNHDA and CDR2 is SQIVND (reference sequence). This CDR3 contains 13 residues. Trimming removed 7 bases at V and 6 bases at J, with 13 bases between.

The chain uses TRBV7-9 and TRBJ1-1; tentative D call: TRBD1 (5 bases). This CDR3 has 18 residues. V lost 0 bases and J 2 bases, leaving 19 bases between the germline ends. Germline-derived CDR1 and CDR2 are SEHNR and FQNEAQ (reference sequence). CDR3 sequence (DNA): TGTGCCAGCAGCTTAGCCGCATCGACAGTCGGGGCTAACACTGAAGCTTTCTTT. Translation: CASSLAASTVGANTEAFF.

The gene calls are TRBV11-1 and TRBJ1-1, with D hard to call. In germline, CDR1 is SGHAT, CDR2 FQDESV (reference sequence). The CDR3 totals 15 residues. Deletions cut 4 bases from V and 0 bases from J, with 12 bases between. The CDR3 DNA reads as TGTGCCAGCAGCTACCGCGAGCCCATGAACACTGAAGCTTTCTTT. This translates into CASSYREPMNTEAFF.

The CDR3 nucleotides are TGCGCCAGCAGCCCACAGGGAAACACCATATATTTT. Residues: CASSPQGNTIYF. The rearrangement joins TRBV4-3 to TRBJ1-3; no reliable D call. The CDR3 contains 12 residues. Germline V gene sequence: CDR1 LGHNA, CDR2 YSLEER. The germline V and J ends were trimmed by 4 bases and 4 bases, with 5 bases remaining between them.

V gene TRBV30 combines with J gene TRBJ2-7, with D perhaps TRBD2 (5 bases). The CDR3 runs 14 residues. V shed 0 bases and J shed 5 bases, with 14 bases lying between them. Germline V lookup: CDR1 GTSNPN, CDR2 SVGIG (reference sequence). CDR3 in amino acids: CAWSVTGMVDEQYF. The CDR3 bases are TGTGCCTGGAGTGTAACGGGAATGGTAGACGAGCAGTACTTC.

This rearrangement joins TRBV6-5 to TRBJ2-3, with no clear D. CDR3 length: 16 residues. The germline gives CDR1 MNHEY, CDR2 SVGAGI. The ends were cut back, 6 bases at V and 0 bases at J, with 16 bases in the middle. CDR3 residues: CASSYPVQSSTDTQYF. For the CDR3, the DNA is TGTGCCAGCAGCTACCCGGTACAGAGTAGCACAGATACGCAGTATTTT.

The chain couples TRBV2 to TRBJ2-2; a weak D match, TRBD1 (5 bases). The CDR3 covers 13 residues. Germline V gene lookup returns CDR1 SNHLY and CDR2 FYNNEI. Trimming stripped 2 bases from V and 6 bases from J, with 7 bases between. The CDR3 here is CASSEQGPGELFF. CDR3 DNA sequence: TGTGCCAGCAGTGAACAGGGTCCCGGGGAGCTGTTTTTT.

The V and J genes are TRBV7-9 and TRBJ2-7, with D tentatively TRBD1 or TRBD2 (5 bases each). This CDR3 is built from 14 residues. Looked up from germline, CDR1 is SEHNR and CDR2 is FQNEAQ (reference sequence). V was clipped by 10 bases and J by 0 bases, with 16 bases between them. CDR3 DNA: TGTGCCAACTCCGGGGAAGGGGACTCCTACGAGCAGTACTTC. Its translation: CANSGEGDSYEQYF.

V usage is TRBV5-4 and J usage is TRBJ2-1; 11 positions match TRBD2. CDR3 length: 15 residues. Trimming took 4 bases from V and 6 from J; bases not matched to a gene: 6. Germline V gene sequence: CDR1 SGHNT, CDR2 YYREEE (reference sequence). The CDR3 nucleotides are TGTGCCAGCAGCGTACTAGCGGGAGATGCCAATGAGCAGTTCTTC. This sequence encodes CASSVLAGDANEQFF.

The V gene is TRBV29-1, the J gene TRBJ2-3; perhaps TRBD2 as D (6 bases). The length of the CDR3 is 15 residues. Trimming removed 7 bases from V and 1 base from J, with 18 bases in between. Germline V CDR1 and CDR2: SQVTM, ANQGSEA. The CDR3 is CSALGDRRGTDTQYF. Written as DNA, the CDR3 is TGCAGCGCCCTAGGGGACCGGAGGGGCACAGATACGCAGTATTTT.

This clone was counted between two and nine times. This CDR3 reads CASSPQGRDTEAFF. The DNA for the CDR3 is TGCGCCAGCAGCCCGCAGGGGAGGGACACTGAAGCTTTCTTT. V usage is TRBV4-1 and J usage is TRBJ1-1, with TRBD1 as a possible D gene (6 bases). The ends were cut back, 4 bases at V and 3 bases at J, with 12 bases in the middle. The CDR3 totals 14 residues. CDR1 MGHRA and CDR2 YSYEKL come from the germline V gene.

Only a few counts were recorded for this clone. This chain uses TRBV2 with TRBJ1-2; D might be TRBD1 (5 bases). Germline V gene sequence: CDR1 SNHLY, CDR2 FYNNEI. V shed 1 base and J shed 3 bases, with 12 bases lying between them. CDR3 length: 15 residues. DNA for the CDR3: TGTGCCAGCAGTGAAGGGTACAGGTTTGACTATGGCTACACCTTC. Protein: CASSEGYRFDYGYTF.

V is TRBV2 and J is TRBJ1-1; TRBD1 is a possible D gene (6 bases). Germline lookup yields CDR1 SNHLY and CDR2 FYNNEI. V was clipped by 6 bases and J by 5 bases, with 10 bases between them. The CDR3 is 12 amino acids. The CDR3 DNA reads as TGTGCCAGCAGGAGGGGGAATACTGAAGCTTTCTTT. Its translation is CASRRGNTEAFF.